These T cell receptor beta chains were read from a single sample in a study of memory CD4+ T cells and cytomegalovirus serostatus. Generated by immunoSEQ multiplex PCR, the TCRdb table keeps only in-frame clones and is missing some. The table records over 25,000 clones, about 78% of them present only once. Sequenced sample: memory CD4+ T cells from blood. These receptors all come from an adult in good health and CMV-seronegative. Each CDR3 is given with its conserved first and last residue. A D gene is named only where the DNA matches it firmly. Part of the rows lack a size; the others show once, few, many or a class for expanded clones.

J: TRBJ1-4; length: 13; D: .; V: TRBV28; size: .; DNA: TGTGCCAGCATGGGGGGTTCCTATGAAAAACTGTTTTTT; CDR3: CASMGGSYEKLFF
J: TRBJ1-2; length: 16; D: .; V: TRBV5-1; size: once; DNA: TGCGCCAGCAGCTTGGATCCAGGTGAAGCAAACTATGGCTACACCTTC; CDR3: CASSLDPGEANYGYTF
J: TRBJ1-2; length: 16; D: TRBD1; V: TRBV11-1; size: few; DNA: TGTGCCAGCAGCTCAGGGACAGGCCGAGCTAACTATGGCTACACCTTC; CDR3: CASSSGTGRANYGYTF
J: TRBJ2-2; length: 14; D: TRBD2; V: TRBV2; size: .; DNA: TGTGCCAGCCTAGCGGGAGAAAACACCGGGGAGCTGTTTTTT; CDR3: CASLAGENTGELFF
J: TRBJ2-7; length: 15; D: TRBD2; V: TRBV6-1; size: once; DNA: TGTGCCAGCAGGAATAGCGGGAGAGCCTACCACGAGCAGTACTTC; CDR3: CASRNSGRAYHEQYF
J: TRBJ2-7; length: 14; D: TRBD2; V: TRBV2; size: .; DNA: TGTGCCAGCAGTGAATGGGGGGGAACCTACGAGCAGTACTTC; CDR3: CASSEWGGTYEQYF
J: TRBJ1-4; length: 14; D: .; V: TRBV5-4; size: .; DNA: TGTGCCAGCAGCTTGGGACAGCTTAATGAAAAACTGTTTTTT; CDR3: CASSLGQLNEKLFF
J: TRBJ1-1; length: 11; D: .; V: TRBV29-1; size: few; DNA: TGCAGCGTTTTAGTCTGGGCTGAAGCTTTCTTT; CDR3: CSVLVWAEAFF
J: TRBJ1-5; length: 16; D: .; V: TRBV6-1; size: .; DNA: TGTGCCAGCAGTGAAGGGCGGGGCCTTAGCAATCAGCCCCAGCATTTT; CDR3: CASSEGRGLSNQPQHF
J: TRBJ1-1; length: 16; D: .; V: TRBV7-2; size: .; DNA: TGTGCCAGCAGCTTAGCAGTAGGGCGGGTGAACACTGAAGCTTTCTTT; CDR3: CASSLAVGRVNTEAFF
J: TRBJ1-1; length: 12; D: .; V: TRBV28; size: .; DNA: TGTGCCAGCAGTTTGGTAAACACTGAAGCTTTCTTT; CDR3: CASSLVNTEAFF
J: TRBJ1-5; length: 13; D: .; V: TRBV6-6; size: .; DNA: TGTGCCAGCACCAGGGTTAGCAATCAGCCCCAGCATTTT; CDR3: CASTRVSNQPQHF
J: TRBJ2-2; length: 15; D: .; V: TRBV2; size: .; DNA: TGTGCCAGCAGTGTTCGCCAGGGAGGCACCGGGGAGCTGTTTTTT; CDR3: CASSVRQGGTGELFF
J: TRBJ2-7; length: 15; D: .; V: TRBV10-3; size: .; DNA: TGTGCCATCACAATGGGGGTTCAGGGCCGCGACGAGCAGTACTTC; CDR3: CAITMGVQGRDEQYF
J: TRBJ2-3; length: 18; D: TRBD2; V: TRBV18; size: .; DNA: TGTGCCAGCTCAATCACTAGCGGGAGGGCCCGGGGCACAGATACGCAGTATTTT; CDR3: CASSITSGRARGTDTQYF
J: TRBJ2-1; length: 12; D: TRBD2; V: TRBV25-1; size: .; DNA: TGTGCCAGCGCGGGGGCCTACAATGAGCAGTTCTTC; CDR3: CASAGAYNEQFF
J: TRBJ1-4; length: 14; D: .; V: TRBV18; size: few; DNA: TGTGCCAGCTCACCACGGGATCAGGGCCAAAAACTGTTTTTT; CDR3: CASSPRDQGQKLFF
J: TRBJ1-3; length: 13; D: .; V: TRBV6-6; size: .; DNA: TGTGCCAGCACGTCCCCCACTGGAAACACCATATATTTT; CDR3: CASTSPTGNTIYF
J: TRBJ1-5; length: 14; D: .; V: TRBV10-3; size: .; DNA: TGTGCCATCAGTACCGGGATCAGGAATCAGCCCCAGCATTTT; CDR3: CAISTGIRNQPQHF
J: TRBJ1-1; length: 14; D: .; V: TRBV14; size: .; DNA: TGTGCCAGCAGCCTAGACATCATGAACACTGAAGCTTTCTTT; CDR3: CASSLDIMNTEAFF
J: TRBJ2-3; length: 15; D: .; V: TRBV7-9; size: few; DNA: TGTGCCAGCAGCACGGGGGACAGAGGCACAGATACGCAGTATTTT; CDR3: CASSTGDRGTDTQYF
J: TRBJ2-7; length: 14; D: TRBD2; V: TRBV7-9; size: .; DNA: TGTGCCAGCAGCTTGGGACTAGTAGTCTACGAGCAGTACTTC; CDR3: CASSLGLVVYEQYF
J: TRBJ2-3; length: 15; D: TRBD2; V: TRBV19; size: .; DNA: TGTGCCAGTAGCCGGGGACTAGCGAGCACAGATACGCAGTATTTT; CDR3: CASSRGLASTDTQYF
J: TRBJ2-1; length: 15; D: TRBD1; V: TRBV19; size: once; DNA: TGTGCCAGTATGAGGGCGGACAGGGCCAGCAATGAGCAGTTCTTC; CDR3: CASMRADRASNEQFF
J: TRBJ2-1; length: 17; D: .; V: TRBV10-2; size: .; DNA: TGCGCCAGCAGTGAGCCCTTGATGGGCGTCAATGGGAATGAGCAGTTCTTC; CDR3: CASSEPLMGVNGNEQFF
J: TRBJ1-2; length: 14; D: .; V: TRBV11-2; size: .; DNA: TGTGCCAGCAGCTTAGGCAGGGCGGAATATGGCTACACCTTC; CDR3: CASSLGRAEYGYTF
J: TRBJ2-1; length: 17; D: TRBD2; V: TRBV5-1; size: .; DNA: TGCGCCAGCAGCTTGGCAACTAGCGGGGGTCCCTACAATGAGCAGTTCTTC; CDR3: CASSLATSGGPYNEQFF